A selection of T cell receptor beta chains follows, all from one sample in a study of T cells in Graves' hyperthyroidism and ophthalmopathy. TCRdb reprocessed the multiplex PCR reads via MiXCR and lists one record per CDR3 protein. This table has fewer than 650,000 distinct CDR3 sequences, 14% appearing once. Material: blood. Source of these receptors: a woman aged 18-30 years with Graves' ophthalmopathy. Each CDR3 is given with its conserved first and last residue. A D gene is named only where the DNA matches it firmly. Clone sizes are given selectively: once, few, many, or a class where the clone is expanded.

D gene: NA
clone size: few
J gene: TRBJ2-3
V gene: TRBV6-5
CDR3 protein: CASSYGRLSTDTQYF
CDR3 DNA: TGTGCCAGCAGTTACGGACGCCTTAGCACAGATACGCAGTATTTT

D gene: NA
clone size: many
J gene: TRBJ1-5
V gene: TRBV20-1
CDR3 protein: CSARKVGGRGNQPQHF
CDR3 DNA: TGCAGTGCTAGAAAGGTGGGGGGTCGGGGCAATCAGCCCCAGCATTTT

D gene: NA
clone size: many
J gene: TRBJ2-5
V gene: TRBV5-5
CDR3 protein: CASSLVRPPYQETQYF
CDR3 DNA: TGTGCCAGCAGCTTGGTCCGGCCACCGTACCAAGAGACCCAGTACTTC

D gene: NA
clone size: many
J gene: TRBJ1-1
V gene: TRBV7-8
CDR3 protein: CASSLGSGTEAFF
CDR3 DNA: TGTGCCAGCAGCTTGGGGAGTGGCACTGAAGCTTTCTTT

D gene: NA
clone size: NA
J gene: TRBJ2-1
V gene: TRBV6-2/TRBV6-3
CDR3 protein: CATEGDYEQFF
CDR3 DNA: TGTGCCACCGAAGGGGACTATGAGCAGTTCTTC

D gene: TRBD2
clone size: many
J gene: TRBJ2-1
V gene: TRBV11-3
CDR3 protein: CASSLKRGSYNEQFF
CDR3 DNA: TGTGCCAGCAGCTTAAAGCGGGGCTCCTACAATGAGCAGTTCTTC

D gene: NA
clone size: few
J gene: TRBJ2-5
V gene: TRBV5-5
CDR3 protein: CASSLANGWRETQYF
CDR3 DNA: TGTGCCAGCAGCTTGGCCAACGGGTGGCGAGAGACCCAGTACTTC

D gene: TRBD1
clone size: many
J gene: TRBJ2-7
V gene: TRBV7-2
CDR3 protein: CASSDPTGGYEQYF
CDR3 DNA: TGTGCCAGCAGCGACCCGACAGGGGGCTACGAGCAGTACTTC

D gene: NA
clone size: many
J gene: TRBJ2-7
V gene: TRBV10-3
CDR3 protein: CAISGTVGREQYF
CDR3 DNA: TGTGCCATCAGTGGTACGGTGGGACGCGAGCAGTACTTC

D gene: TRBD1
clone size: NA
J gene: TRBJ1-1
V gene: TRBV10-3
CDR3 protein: CAISEPDRGSEAFF
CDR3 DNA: TGTGCCATCAGTGAGCCGGACAGGGGTTCTGAAGCTTTCTTT

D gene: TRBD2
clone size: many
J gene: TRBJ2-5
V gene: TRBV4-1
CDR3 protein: CASSQAGGQETQYF
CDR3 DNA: TGCGCCAGCAGCCAAGCGGGAGGACAAGAGACCCAGTACTTC

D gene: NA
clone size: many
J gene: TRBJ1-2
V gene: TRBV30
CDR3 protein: CAWRGNYGYTF
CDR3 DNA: TGTGCCTGGAGGGGAAACTATGGCTACACCTTC

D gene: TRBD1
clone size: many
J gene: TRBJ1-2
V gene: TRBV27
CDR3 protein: CASSLKGAPFHYGYTF
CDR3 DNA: TGTGCCAGCAGTTTAAAGGGGGCCCCTTTTCACTATGGCTACACCTTC

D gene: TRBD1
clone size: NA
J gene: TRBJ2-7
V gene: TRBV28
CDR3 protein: CASSPGQGALKYEQYF
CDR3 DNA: TGTGCCAGCAGTCCCGGACAGGGGGCGCTCAAATACGAGCAGTACTTC

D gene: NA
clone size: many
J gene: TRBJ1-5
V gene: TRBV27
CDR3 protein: CASSSVAGSGNQPQHF
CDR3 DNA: TGTGCCAGCAGTTCGGTAGCCGGCAGCGGCAATCAGCCCCAGCATTTT

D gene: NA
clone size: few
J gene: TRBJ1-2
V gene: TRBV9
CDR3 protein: CASSVQVQGSGYTF
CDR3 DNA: TGTGCCAGCAGCGTACAGGTACAGGGAAGTGGCTACACCTTC

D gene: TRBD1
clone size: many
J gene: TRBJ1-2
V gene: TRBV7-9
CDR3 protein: CASSLGQGSGYTF
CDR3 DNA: TGTGCCAGCAGCCTTGGACAGGGCTCTGGCTACACCTTC

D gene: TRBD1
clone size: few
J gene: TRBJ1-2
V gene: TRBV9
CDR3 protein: CASSFADRFNNYGYTF
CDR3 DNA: TGTGCCAGCAGCTTCGCGGACAGGTTCAATAACTATGGCTACACCTTC

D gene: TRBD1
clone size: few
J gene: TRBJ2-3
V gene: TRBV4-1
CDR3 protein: CASSYPGQGKTDTQYF
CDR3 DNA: TGCGCCAGCAGCTACCCGGGACAGGGAAAAACAGATACGCAGTATTTT

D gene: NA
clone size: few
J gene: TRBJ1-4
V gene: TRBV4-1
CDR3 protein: CASSEITGLRRGGNEKLFF
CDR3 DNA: TGCGCCAGCAGTGAAATTACAGGGTTACGAAGAGGTGGTAATGAAAAACTGTTTTTT

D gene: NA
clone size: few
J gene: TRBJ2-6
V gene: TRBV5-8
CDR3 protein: CASSGAFRGANVLTF
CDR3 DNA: TGTGCCAGCAGCGGGGCATTTCGTGGGGCCAACGTCCTGACTTTC

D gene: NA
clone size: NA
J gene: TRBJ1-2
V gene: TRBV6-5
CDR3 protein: CASSYSVGGNGYTF
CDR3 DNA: TGTGCCAGCAGTTACTCGGTCGGGGGCAATGGCTACACCTTC

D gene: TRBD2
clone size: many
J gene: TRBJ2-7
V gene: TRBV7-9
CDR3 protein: CASRPSGPTFGEQYF
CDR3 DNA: TGTGCCAGCAGGCCTAGCGGCCCCACCTTCGGGGAGCAGTACTTC

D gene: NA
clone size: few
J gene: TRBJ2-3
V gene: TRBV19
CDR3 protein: CASSIPGLDTQYF
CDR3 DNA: TGTGCCAGTAGTATTCCGGGACTAGATACGCAGTATTTT

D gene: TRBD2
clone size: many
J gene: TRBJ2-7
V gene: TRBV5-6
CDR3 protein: CASSWLGLAGAYEQYF
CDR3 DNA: TGTGCCAGCAGCTGGTTGGGGCTAGCGGGAGCCTACGAGCAGTACTTC

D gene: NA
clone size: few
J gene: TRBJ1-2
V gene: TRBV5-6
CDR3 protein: CASSFSEGYTF
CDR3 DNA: TGTGCCAGCAGCTTCTCGGAGGGCTACACCTTC

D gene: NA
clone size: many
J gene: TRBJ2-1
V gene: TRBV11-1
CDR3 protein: CASSSRFFNEQFF
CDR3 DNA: TGTGCCAGCAGCTCCAGATTCTTCAATGAGCAGTTCTTC

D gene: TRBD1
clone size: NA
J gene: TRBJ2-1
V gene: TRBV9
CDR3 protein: CASSPDRVSIRDEQFF
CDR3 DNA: TGTGCCAGCAGCCCCGACAGGGTTTCTATCCGCGATGAGCAGTTCTTC